This TCR beta chain was captured in a study of sequential checkpoint blockade in melanoma. TCRdb's table, derived via immunoSEQ multiplex PCR, lists solely in-frame clones and lacks some. The data show about 9,000 clones, 27% seen once. Germline V gives CDR1 LNHDA, CDR2 SQIVND (reference sequence). Trimming stripped 5 bases from V and 5 bases from J, with 10 bases between. The CDR3 extends over 13 amino acids. The treatment denotes: randomized to nivolumab then ipilimumab (arm A) or the reverse (arm B). Material: tumor tissue (inferred from file names), obtained from a patient given nivolumab and ipilimumab in sequence. The rearrangement uses TRBV19 and TRBJ1-5, with D uncertain. This TCR derives from a human donor with melanoma. CDR3 bases: TGTGCCAGTAGTCGTATGACATATCAGCCCCAGCATTTT. Residues: CASSRMTYQPQHF. The variable domain in full, with the rest retrieved from reference TRBV19 and TRBJ1-5, is DGGITQSPKYLFRKEGQNVTLSCEQNLNHDAMYWYRQDPGQGLRLIYYSQIVNDFQKGDIAEGYSVSREKKESFPLTVTSAQKNPTAFYLCASSRMTYQPQHFGDGTRLSIL.